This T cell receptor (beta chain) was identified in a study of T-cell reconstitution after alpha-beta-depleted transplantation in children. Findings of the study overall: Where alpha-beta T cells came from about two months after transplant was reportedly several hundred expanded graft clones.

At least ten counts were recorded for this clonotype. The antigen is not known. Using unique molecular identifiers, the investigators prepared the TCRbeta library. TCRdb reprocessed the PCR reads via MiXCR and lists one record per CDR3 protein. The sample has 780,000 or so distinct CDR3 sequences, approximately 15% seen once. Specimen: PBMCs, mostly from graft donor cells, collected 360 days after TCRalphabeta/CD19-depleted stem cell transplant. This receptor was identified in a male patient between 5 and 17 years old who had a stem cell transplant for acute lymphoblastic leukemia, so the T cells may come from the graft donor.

CDR3 amino acids: CASSRRSYEQYF. CDR3 coding DNA: TGTGCCAGCTCCCGCAGGAGCTACGAGCAGTACTTC. This chain links TRBV12-3 or TRBV12-4 with TRBJ2-7, with D hard to call. The V end was cut by 8 bases, the J end by 3 bases, with 11 bases between. The CDR3 consists of 12 residues.